This paragraph reports one T cell receptor (beta chain). Its antigen remains unidentified. From the RT-PCR reads, TCRdb called clonotypes with MiXCR, one entry per CDR3 protein. The table includes 4,500 to 7,000 distinct CDR3 sequences, just over 65% detected once. This sample is drawn from a study of yellow fever vaccine responses in identical twins. Study conclusions and caveats: Vaccine-induced T cell responses in twins were reportedly observed to appear partly convergent, partly personalized.

CDR1 and CDR2 (germline): LGHNA, YSLEER. V trimming: 2 bases; J trimming: 0 bases; junction bases outside the gene matches: 6. The CDR3 loop spans 16 amino acids. The chain couples TRBV4-3 to TRBJ2-7; 8 bases line up with TRBD1. The sequence derives from a woman aged 18-30 years who received the yellow fever vaccine. The sample consisted of T cells from blood (PBMCs), unsorted or a sorted subset (not recorded which), taken before or after yellow fever vaccination (not recorded which). For the CDR3, the DNA is TGCGCCAGCAGCCAACGACAGGGGAATAGCTCCTACGAGCAGTACTTC. Amino acid sequence: CASSQRQGNSSYEQYF.